Below, 30 T cell receptor beta chains from the same sample are listed, as sequenced in a study of T cell responses to AZD1222 COVID-19 vaccine. Method: immunoSEQ multiplex PCR; TCRdb's copy keeps in-frame clones and lacks some. The sample yields roughly 120,000 clones, 88% seen once. The material was peripheral blood, obtained on day 0 of AZD1222 vaccination. These receptors originate from an adult in good health.

The J gene is TRBJ1-2, the V gene TRBV6-6; tentatively, D is TRBD1 (6 bases). Trimming stripped 2 bases from V and 0 bases from J, with 13 bases between. Per germline, CDR1 MNHNY and CDR2 SVGAGI (reference sequence). This CDR3 comprises 16 residues. The CDR3 loop reads CASSYPRTGSNYGYTF. The CDR3 DNA sequence: TGTGCCAGCAGTTACCCACGAACAGGGTCTAACTATGGCTACACCTTC.

V is TRBV19 and J is TRBJ1-1; TRBD1 agrees at 9 bases. Germline CDR1 is LNHDA and CDR2 is SQIVND (reference sequence). The length of the CDR3 is 16 residues. The junction had 8 bases not matched to a gene; V was cut back by 6 bases and J by 0 bases. Written as DNA, the CDR3 is TGTGCCAGTAGGACCACCGGGACAGGGATGAACACTGAAGCTTTCTTT. This translates into CASRTTGTGMNTEAFF.

V and J are TRBV19 and TRBJ2-3, with 10 bases lining up with TRBD1. The CDR3 is 16 residues long. Germline V gives CDR1 LNHDA, CDR2 SQIVND (reference sequence). V shed 5 bases, J shed 4 bases, and the junction held 9 bases outside the gene matches. The CDR3 DNA reads as TGTGCCAGTAGTTTCGATACCGGGACAGGGGCAGATACGCAGTATTTT. Protein product: CASSFDTGTGADTQYF.

Details on this clone: Other DNA sequences of this sample code for an identical CDR3. This CDR3 is CASSPRTGPDTQYF. The CDR3 nucleotides read TGTGCCAGCAGCCCCCGGACAGGGCCCGATACGCAGTATTTT. The rearrangement joins TRBV7-3 to TRBJ2-3; 8 nucleotides agree with TRBD1. V dropped 5 bases and J dropped 6; count of bases not matched to a gene: 7. The germline gives CDR1 SGHTA, CDR2 FQGTGA. The CDR3 is made up of 14 amino acids. The full variable domain, its missing parts supplied by reference TRBV7-3 and TRBJ2-3, is GAGVSQTPSNKVTEKGKYVELRCDPISGHTALYWYRQSLGQGPEFLIYFQGTGAADDSGLPNDRFFAVRPEGSVSTLKIQRTERGDSAVYLCASSPRTGPDTQYFGPGTRLTVL.

V and J are TRBV18 and TRBJ2-7, with D perhaps matching TRBD2 (6 bases). V shed 2 bases and J shed 4 bases, with 12 bases lying between them. The length of the CDR3 is 14 residues. Germline assignment: CDR1 KGHSH and CDR2 LQKENI. CDR3 nucleotide sequence: TGTGCCAGCTCACCAAACGGGGGTCTTTACGAGCAGTACTTC. It codes for CASSPNGGLYEQYF.

This chain uses TRBV10-2 with TRBJ2-5; 8 nucleotides agree with TRBD2. Germline trimming cut 2 bases from V and 6 bases from J; bases unmatched to any gene: 11. This CDR3 has 16 residues. Per germline, CDR1 WSHSY and CDR2 SAAADI. Written as DNA, the CDR3 is TGCGCCAGCAGTGAGCAGTTGGCTAGCGGGTGGAAGACCCAGTACTTC. Translating it yields CASSEQLASGWKTQYF.

J is TRBJ2-2 and V is TRBV6-2 or TRBV6-3; the D is unclear. The CDR3 length is 14 residues. From germline, CDR1 is MNHEY and CDR2 SVGEGT. The V end was cut by 4 bases, the J end by 5 bases, with 11 bases between. DNA of the CDR3: TGTGCCAGCAGTTCGCCTTCCTGGACCGGGGAGCTGTTTTTT. Its protein is CASSSPSWTGELFF.

The J gene is TRBJ2-7, the V gene TRBV5-6; 8 bases match TRBD1. V trimming: 4 bases; J trimming: 4 bases; junction bases outside the gene matches: 1. The germline CDR1 and CDR2 sequences are SGHDT and YYEEEE. The CDR3 is made up of 12 amino acids. DNA for the CDR3: TGTGCCAGCAGCGGGACAGGATACGAGCAGTACTTC. Translated: CASSGTGYEQYF.

The rearrangement joins TRBV7-2 to TRBJ1-2, with TRBD1 matching 9 bases. The V and J ends lost 8 bases and 7 bases, in that order; junction bases with no gene match: 14. This CDR3 has 15 amino acids. The germline V gene has CDR1 SGHTA and CDR2 FQGNSA. The CDR3 DNA is TGTGCCAGCCAAGCACGTGTGGGACAGGGTGTTGGCTACACCTTC. It translates to CASQARVGQGVGYTF. The whole variable domain, remainder taken from reference TRBV7-2 and TRBJ1-2, is GAGVSQSPSNKVTEKGKDVELRCDPISGHTALYWYRQSLGQGLEFLIYFQGNSAPDKSGLPSDRFSAERTGGSVSTLTIQRTQQEDSAVYLCASQARVGQGVGYTFGSGTRLTVV.

This clone was recorded a few times. J is TRBJ2-1 and V is TRBV6-5, with D maybe TRBD1 (7 bases). There are 14 residues in the CDR3. V was trimmed by 2 bases and J by 12 bases, leaving 17 bases between them. Germline V gives CDR1 MNHEY, CDR2 SVGAGI. The chain's CDR3 is CASSYGQGGLGQFF. The CDR3 DNA is TGTGCCAGCAGTTACGGGCAGGGGGGCTTGGGGCAGTTCTTC.

The chain carries TRBV5-4 and TRBJ2-7; 8 bases match TRBD1. The germline V gene has CDR1 SGHNT and CDR2 YYREEE (reference sequence). V was pared by 1 base and J by 3 bases, with 3 bases of the junction left unmatched. This CDR3 contains 14 residues. Here the CDR3 reads CASSLNRGNYEQYF. The CDR3 DNA reads TGTGCCAGCAGCTTGAACAGGGGGAACTACGAGCAGTACTTC.

V gene TRBV9 combines with J gene TRBJ1-5, with D unclear. CDR3 length: 14 amino acids. The V end was cut by 4 bases, the J end by 5 bases, with 13 bases between. The V gene's germline CDR1 is SGDLS and CDR2 YYNGEE. The CDR3 nucleotides read TGTGCCAGCAGCTTCGCGCGGGGATATCAGCCCCAGCATTTT. As protein: CASSFARGYQPQHF.

V is TRBV7-7 and J is TRBJ2-5; 11 bases are shared with TRBD2. V lost 1 base to trimming and J lost 5 bases; unmatched junction nucleotides: 6. This CDR3 contains 16 residues. Looked up from germline, CDR1 is SSHAT and CDR2 is FNYEAQ (reference sequence). This chain's CDR3 is CASSLGLAGNEETQYF. In DNA, the CDR3 is TGTGCCAGCAGCTTAGGACTAGCGGGGAACGAGGAGACCCAGTACTTC.

The chain recombines TRBV6-5 with TRBJ1-2; TRBD1 agrees at 8 bases. This CDR3 region has 15 residues. The V gene end was trimmed by 7 bases and the J gene end by 0 bases; junction bases not matched to a gene: 7. Germline V gene data show CDR1 as MNHEY and CDR2 as SVGAGI. The CDR3 DNA is TGTGCCAGCATTCCAGGGGGCTCCACTAACTATGGCTACACCTTC. Translation gives CASIPGGSTNYGYTF.

J is TRBJ2-1 and V is TRBV4-1, with TRBD1 identical over 10 bases. This CDR3 comprises 15 residues. Trimming at V came to 4 bases and at J to 7 bases, leaving 7 bases not matched to a gene. Germline V lookup: CDR1 MGHRA, CDR2 YSYEKL. The CDR3 loop is CASSPLGTGVNEQFF. The CDR3, as DNA: TGCGCCAGCAGCCCGCTAGGGACAGGGGTTAATGAGCAGTTCTTC.

This clone was seen a single time. One end of the junction fails to match germline, which may point to a read error. The V and J genes are TRBV7-2 and TRBJ1-1, with 7 bases matching TRBD1. This CDR3 has 14 amino acids. Germline V CDR1 and CDR2: SGHTA, FQGNSA. In nucleotides, the CDR3 is TGTGCCAGCAGCTTGGGTGGGACAGCCCCCAGGGGGAACTTT. Protein product: CASSLGGTAPRGNF.

This chain connects TRBV7-2 to TRBJ2-6, with 9 positions matching TRBD1. This CDR3 region has 17 residues. V shed 4 bases and J 3 bases; nucleotides not matched to a gene: 7. The germline V gene encodes CDR1 SGHTA and CDR2 FQGNSA. CDR3 in amino acids: CASSSPQGALGANVLTF. The CDR3 nucleotides read TGTGCCAGCAGCTCACCACAGGGGGCTCTTGGGGCCAACGTCCTGACTTTC. Full variable domain (outside the CDR3, taken from reference TRBV7-2 and TRBJ2-6): GAGVSQSPSNKVTEKGKDVELRCDPISGHTALYWYRQSLGQGLEFLIYFQGNSAPDKSGLPSDRFSAERTGGSVSTLTIQRTQQEDSAVYLCASSSPQGALGANVLTFGAGSRLTVL.

The chain employs TRBV7-8 and TRBJ1-5; D call uncertain. The CDR3 loop spans 13 amino acids. V shed 6 bases and J shed 3 bases, with 9 bases lying between them. From germline, CDR1 is SGHVS and CDR2 FQNEAQ. The CDR3 bases are TGTGCCAGCAGTTTGCGCCTCAATCAGCCCCAGCATTTT. It translates to CASSLRLNQPQHF.

The chain is built from TRBV2 and TRBJ1-5; TRBD1 is a possible D gene (5 bases). V gave up 5 bases and J gave up 4 bases, with 12 bases separating them. The CDR3 covers 14 residues. CDR1 and CDR2 (germline): SNHLY, FYNNEI. DNA for the CDR3: TGTGCCAGCAGTCTGCAGGGTTTAAATCAGCCCCAGCATTTT. It translates to CASSLQGLNQPQHF.

This clone was seen more than once but under ten times. The chain has TRBV14 and TRBJ1-1; TRBD1 might be the D (6 bases). V lost 5 bases and J lost 10, with 20 bases in between. Germline V gene data show CDR1 as SGHDN and CDR2 as FVKESK. The CDR3 sequence is 14 residues long. The CDR3 DNA reads as TGTGCCAGCAGCTCACTTGCGGGGGGCGCATCAGCTTTCTTT. It specifies CASSSLAGGASAFF.

A remark on this clone: Other DNA sequences of this sample code for an identical CDR3. The V gene is TRBV7-9, the J gene TRBJ2-4; the D is unclear. The CDR3 has 14 amino acids. Trimming took 1 base from V and 0 from J, leaving 4 bases between them. The germline CDR1 and CDR2 sequences are SEHNR and FQNEAQ (reference sequence). CDR3 residues: CASSLGLAKNIQYF. In nucleotides, the CDR3 is TGTGCCAGCAGCTTAGGACTAGCCAAAAACATTCAGTACTTC.

DNA of the CDR3: TGTGCCAGCAGCCCGGGGGCCCAGATCAACAATGAGCAGTTCTTC. Its protein is CASSPGAQINNEQFF. J is TRBJ2-1 and V is TRBV11-1, with D perhaps TRBD1 or TRBD2 (6 bases each). The CDR3 extends over 15 amino acids. Deletions cut 5 bases from V and 5 bases from J, with 16 bases between. Germline values: CDR1 SGHAT, CDR2 FQDESV (reference sequence).

V and J are TRBV11-3 and TRBJ2-5; TRBD2 aligns across 8 bases. Germline CDR1 and CDR2: SGHNT and YENEEA. Trimming cost V 1 base and J 4 bases; bases outside gene matches: 5. CDR3 length: 15 amino acids. CDR3 protein: CASSLGSLAGETQYF. Written as DNA, the CDR3 is TGTGCCAGCAGCTTAGGTTCTCTAGCGGGAGAGACCCAGTACTTC.

The rearrangement links TRBV20-1 to TRBJ2-7, with D perhaps TRBD1 (5 bases). CDR1 DFQATT and CDR2 SNEGSKA come from the germline V gene (reference sequence). Trimming pared 3 bases from V and 2 bases from J, leaving 14 bases between. There are 14 residues in the CDR3. The CDR3 DNA follows: TGCAGTGCTAGTGATGGACACCCTCCCTACGAGCAGTACTTC. Translation gives CSASDGHPPYEQYF.

This sequence joins TRBV3-1 (or the pseudogene TRBV3-2) and TRBJ2-1, with D possibly TRBD1 on 5 matching bases. Per the germline V gene, CDR1 is LGHDT and CDR2 is YNNKEL (reference sequence). V was clipped by 2 bases and J by 9 bases, with 17 bases between them. This CDR3 is 15 amino acids long. The CDR3 region has the DNA TGTGCCAGCAGCCAATCTCGTGGGGCTCGAGGTGAGCAGTTCTTC. The encoded protein is CASSQSRGARGEQFF.

The chain recombines TRBV11-3 with TRBJ2-1, with TRBD2 matching 11 bases. The CDR3 contains 19 residues. The junction had 9 bases not matched to a gene; V was cut back by 0 bases and J by 2 bases. Germline CDR1 and CDR2: SGHNT and YENEEA. CDR3 coding DNA: TGTGCCAGCAGCTTAGATCCCCCACTAGCGGGAGCCGCCTACAATGAGCAGTTCTTC. It encodes CASSLDPPLAGAAYNEQFF.

The chain recombines TRBV9 with TRBJ1-6, with 10 bases aligning to TRBD1. The junction had 7 bases not matched to a gene; V was cut back by 4 bases and J by 6 bases. Germline V gene lookup returns CDR1 SGDLS and CDR2 YYNGEE. The CDR3 totals 16 residues. The CDR3 here is CASSPRDRGRNSPLHF. The CDR3 nucleotides are TGTGCCAGCAGCCCCAGGGACAGGGGACGTAATTCACCCCTCCACTTT.

The chain joins TRBV25-1 to TRBJ1-6, with 8 bases that match TRBD1. This CDR3 contains 15 residues. V shed 9 bases, J shed 7 bases, and the junction held 11 bases outside the gene matches. Germline V gene lookup returns CDR1 MGHDK and CDR2 SYGVNS. The CDR3 nucleotides are TGTGCCAGTTCCGACAGGGGCGGTCGAAATTCACCCCTCCACTTT. It yields the protein CASSDRGGRNSPLHF.

The rearrangement uses TRBV27 and TRBJ1-2; D remains ambiguous. The CDR3 sequence is 13 residues long. CDR1 is MNHEY, CDR2 SMNVEV, per germline (reference sequence). Trimming removed 2 bases at V and 3 bases at J, with 7 bases between. The DNA of the CDR3 is TGTGCCAGCAGTTTAGGGGAGCACTATGGCTACACCTTC. Translating it yields CASSLGEHYGYTF.

The chain carries TRBV19 and TRBJ1-5; D might be TRBD1 (6 bases). The V gene lost 3 bases and the J gene lost 2 bases, with 14 bases spanning the gap. Per germline, CDR1 LNHDA and CDR2 SQIVND (reference sequence). CDR3 length: 16 residues. The CDR3 DNA reads TGTGCCAGTAGTATGAATCCGACAGGTCGCAATCAGCCCCAGCATTTT. Its translation is CASSMNPTGRNQPQHF. The full variable domain, with the rest looked up from reference TRBV19 and TRBJ1-5, is DGGITQSPKYLFRKEGQNVTLSCEQNLNHDAMYWYRQDPGQGLRLIYYSQIVNDFQKGDIAEGYSVSREKKESFPLTVTSAQKNPTAFYLCASSMNPTGRNQPQHFGDGTRLSIL.